Described below is a single T cell receptor (beta chain) sequence and its context. The antigen it binds to is not known. No base-level quality is on record; no much larger clone is a single base apart. This entry is derived from a study of cytomegalovirus exposure and HLA in healthy donors (dated by TCRdb to the late 2010s). Background on the whole study: In an earlier analysis of 587 of the donors, 276 Gb of sequence data and 90 million to 130 million unique TCR beta sequences from some 170 million T cells were reported. Approximately 310 gigabases of sequencing data and around 80 million unique TCR sequences made up an early release that covered several hundred HLA-typed donors. Of the roughly 400 genotyped donors, about 80% fell in the genetic ancestry cluster associated with self-reported Caucasian donors. The study aimed to test whether cataloging public T cell receptors could reveal signatures of past pathogen exposure. The study profiled the T cell repertoires of fewer than 850 subjects by immunosequencing and related them to cytomegalovirus serostatus. Along with the roughly 670-subject first cohort, a separate validation cohort of over a hundred different subjects was used. To predict cytomegalovirus infection status, the study brought together high-throughput TCR immunosequencing, statistical association of individual TCRs with disease status, and machine learning. A later analysis re-analyzed previously published TCR beta repertoires from about 600 donors and added high-resolution HLA genotyping to study TCR occurrence patterns. Rather than using new phenotypic data, the later analysis identified candidate immune exposures from TCR beta sequences and from how often those sequences occurred across donors. An earlier analysis of fewer than 700 of the donors applied high-throughput TCR beta sequencing to assess whether each TCR beta V gene segment acted as functional or pseudogenic. Donor age, sex, ethnicity and CMV serostatus were collected together with the repertoire data. Genome-wide SNP genotypes for about 60% of the roughly 700 donors were used in a later genetic analysis, which treated that subset as a discovery cohort. Every discovery cohort repertoire had been produced on one sequencing platform. HLA typing included class I and class II loci at four-digit resolution. Typing coverage differed by locus: A, B, C, DRB1 and DQB1 were typed in roughly 620-640 donors, DQA1 in roughly 500, DPA1 in approximately 610, and DPB1 in just under 490. About five DR-DQ haplotypes were treated as single units for association and clustering because of strong linkage in the cohort. Across some 400 genotyped donors of the cohort, an average of roughly 230,000 unique TCR beta nucleotide sequences per donor were sequenced, and roughly 17% of those sequences were non-productive. Study-wide findings and limitations: An association between a missense DCLRE1C variant and V-gene and J-gene trimming of TCR beta chains was found in a later genetic analysis and replicated in an independent cohort. An earlier analysis of around 500 of the donors showed that most TCR beta V segments appeared in productive rearrangements either about 87% or about 30% of the time, which broadly matched IMGT annotations. When HLA alleles, especially DR and DQ, strongly co-occurred, TCR associations were difficult to assign to individual alleles. According to a later analysis, TCR association rates differed among HLA loci, with DRB1 alleles showing the most associated TCRs and HLA-C alleles showing the fewest. In a later genetic analysis, fewer N-insertions in productive TCRs were reported among donors in an Asian-associated ancestry cluster than the roughly 700-donor mean. Cytomegalovirus status was reported to be diagnosed by the classifier with high specificity and sensitivity in both the original and validation cohorts. According to the authors, the approach could potentially be generalized to other disease states and immunological phenotypes. A further reported finding was that TCR beta sequences accurately predicted the HLA-A and HLA-B alleles for most subjects in the first cohort. CMV serostatus was the only immune exposure information available for the cohort. The study listed 150 to 200 TCR beta chains as associated with cytomegalovirus. In a later analysis, HLA-associated TCR beta chains were found to be more clonally expanded and to have lower generation probabilities than equally common non-associated chains. A cluster of highly shared sequence variants was judged likely to be a technical artifact of the sequencing pipeline. Because counts were too low, about 18 rarely observed V segments, including chromosome 9 orphons, were excluded from the earlier analysis of 587 of the donors. Because HLA typing was unavailable for some donors at each locus, only the typed subset was used in association tests. In a later analysis, most CMV-associated TCR beta chains were found to appear HLA-restricted, with HLA associations seemingly driven largely by CMV exposure. At a false discovery rate of 0.05, a later analysis linked around 15,000 TCR beta sequences to specific HLA alleles. Several of the top co-occurrence clusters appeared to be linked to parvovirus B19, influenza, CMV and Epstein-Barr virus, according to a later analysis. The cohort was sequenced for TCR beta chains only, and without alpha or paired-chain data the features that could be detected were limited. Presence/absence analyses assumed roughly uniform sequencing depth across donors, an assumption that may not hold. In vitro tests confirmed that a few of the cytomegalovirus-associated TCR beta chains recognize cytomegalovirus antigens. Correlated functional status among segregating V segments might be attributable to linkage disequilibrium, but an unknown experimental factor could not be ruled out. Some IMGT-functional V segments, including TRBV6-2 and TRBV6-3, could not be told apart with the 87-base-pair reads, so those segments were excluded. Most TCR sequences were seen in very few donors, while some public TCRs were found in many individuals.

Counted from cysteine to phenylalanine, this CDR3 has 14 amino acids. Solely the CDR3 DNA is kept, with 42 bases framed from the first base. Ends trimmed: V by 5 bases, J by 2 bases; bases unmatched to a gene: 3. In the germline V gene, CDR1 corresponds to SGHNT and CDR2 to YENEEA. The cohort comprised under 700 healthy bone marrow donors. At the time of sampling, all cohort members were nominally healthy, though unrecorded immune exposures were likely present. The donor tested CMV seropositive and was one of the 289 seropositive cohort members. A peripheral blood sample was collected from each donor, and TCR beta sequencing was performed on peripheral blood mononuclear cells. Genomic DNA was extracted from the blood cell samples with the Qiagen DNeasy Blood Extraction Kit. Library method: the immunoSEQ multiplex PCR assay. A mixture of 60 forward primers for TCR Vbeta segments and 13 reverse primers for TCR Jbeta segments was used in the multiplex PCR. The CDR3 region of rearranged TCR beta genes was amplified from genomic DNA by a multiplex PCR assay. The Illumina HiSeq System was used to sequence the amplified TCR beta libraries as 87-base-pair reads. The paper's processing steps were these. Across the roughly 670 repertoires, a later analysis counted 80 million or so unique TCR beta chains, some 11 million of which were shared by at least two donors. A nearest-neighbor algorithm error-corrected the raw reads and collapsed the reads into unique sequences, merging closely related sequences to remove PCR and sequencing errors. CDR3 sequences were aligned to IMGT reference sequences to assign V, D and J gene segments. For a sequence to be retained, at least a six-nucleotide match to both a V gene segment and a J gene segment was required. Rearrangements were called productive when the CDR3 lacked stop codons and stayed in frame with V and J; all others were non-productive. CDR3 was defined according to IMGT convention as the region running from the second conserved V-encoded cysteine to the conserved J-encoded phenylalanine. Sequences without an unambiguous match to a single V gene segment were excluded from the earlier analysis of almost 600 of the donors. In an earlier analysis of several hundred of the donors, V segments were called functional above 56.7% productive rearrangements and were called segregating when the between-donor standard deviation exceeded 5%. A statistical classification framework was built for diagnosing cytomegalovirus status from the catalog of TCR beta chain sequences. V and J gene assignment, in a later analysis, came from comparing TCR nucleotide sequences with IMGT/GENE-DB human TR gene sequences. In a later analysis, CDR3 sequences and most-parsimonious VDJ recombination scenarios were assigned using the TCRdist pipeline. A later analysis defined each TCR beta chain by its CDR3 amino acid sequence plus V-gene family, and excluded reads lacking a unique V-gene family. To address suspected cross-contamination and a sequencing artifact, a later analysis removed approximately 600 highly shared, low-generation-probability nucleotide sequences. In a later analysis, a clonal expansion index was calculated for each public chain from normalized within-repertoire ranks of inferred template counts. A later analysis computed generation probabilities with a VDJ recombination model fitted to out-of-frame rearrangements, and checked the results against IGoR. A later analysis scored TCR-TCR, TCR-HLA and TCR-CMV co-occurrence with hypergeometric tests, applying a repertoire-size bias correction to TCR pairs. In a later analysis, false discovery rates were estimated by permuting HLA or CMV assignments 20 times. In a later analysis, co-occurring TCRs were grouped using DBSCAN, with TCRdist sequence similarity added in when clustering inside HLA-allele-positive subsets. Repertoires with fewer than 30,000 or more than 120,000 public chains were left out of co-occurrence clustering, as were four to six repertoires with anomalous nucleotide sharing. TCRdb re-hosts the immuneACCESS table, in-frame sequences only. Its copies lack some clones; in the studies checked, an unresolved V gene accounts for under half of them, and the cause for the rest is not known. V and J calls and clone size come straight from that table; D and trimming were deduced from the DNA. In all, the sample holds under 130,000 clones, and 70% of those were seen once. Approximately 10% of the sample goes to the ten largest clones.

The chain employs TRBV11-3 and TRBJ1-2; TRBD1 aligns with 9 central bases. This TCR came from a man between 40 and 49 years old in good health and CMV-seropositive. Sequencing input: PBMCs. The CDR3 region has the sequence CASSPGTGNYGYTF. The sequence in DNA is TGTGCCAGCAGCCCCGGGACAGGGAACTATGGCTACACCTTC.